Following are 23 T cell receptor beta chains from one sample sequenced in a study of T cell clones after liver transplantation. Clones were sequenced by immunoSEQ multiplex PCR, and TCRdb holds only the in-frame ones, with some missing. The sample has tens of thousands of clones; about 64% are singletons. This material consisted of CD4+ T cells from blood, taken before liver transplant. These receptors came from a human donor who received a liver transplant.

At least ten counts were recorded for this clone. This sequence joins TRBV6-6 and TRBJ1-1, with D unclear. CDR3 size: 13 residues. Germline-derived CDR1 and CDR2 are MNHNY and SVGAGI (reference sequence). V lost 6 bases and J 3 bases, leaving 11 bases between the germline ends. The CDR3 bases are TGTGCCAGCAGGCCCCCCCGGGACACTGAAGCTTTCTTT. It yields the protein CASRPPRDTEAFF.

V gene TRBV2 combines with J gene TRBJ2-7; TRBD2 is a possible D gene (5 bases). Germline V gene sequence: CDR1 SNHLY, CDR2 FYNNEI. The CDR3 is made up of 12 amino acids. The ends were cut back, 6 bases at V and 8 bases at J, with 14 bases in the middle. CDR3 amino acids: CASRPNSGKQYF. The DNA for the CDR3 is TGTGCCAGCAGACCCAACTCGGGAAAGCAGTACTTC.

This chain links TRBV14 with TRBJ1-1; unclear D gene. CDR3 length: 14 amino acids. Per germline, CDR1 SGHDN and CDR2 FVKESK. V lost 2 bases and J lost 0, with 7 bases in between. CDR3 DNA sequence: TGTGCCAGCAGCCAACTGCTAATGAACACTGAAGCTTTCTTT. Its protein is CASSQLLMNTEAFF.

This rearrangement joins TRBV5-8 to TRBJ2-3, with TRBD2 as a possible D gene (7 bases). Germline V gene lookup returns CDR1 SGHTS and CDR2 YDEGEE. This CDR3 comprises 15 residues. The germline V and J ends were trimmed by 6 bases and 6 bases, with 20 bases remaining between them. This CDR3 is CASTQGGDTWDTQYF. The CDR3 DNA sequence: TGTGCCAGCACCCAAGGGGGGGATACCTGGGATACGCAGTATTTT.

The CDR3 loop is CASSPTGVGNTEAFF. For the CDR3, the DNA is TGTGCCAGCAGCCCCACGGGGGTGGGGAACACTGAAGCTTTCTTT. The chain is built from TRBV6-1 and TRBJ1-1, with TRBD1 as a possible D gene (5 bases). The CDR3 totals 15 residues. Trimming left V 6 bases short and J 1 base short, with 15 bases between. Germline lookup yields CDR1 MNHNS and CDR2 SASEGT.

The CDR3 DNA is TGTGCCAGCAGCGGCGGGCCCGGGGAGGACGAGCAGTACTTC. Amino acids: CASSGGPGEDEQYF. The chain employs TRBV5-5 and TRBJ2-7; maybe TRBD2 (6 bases). The CDR3 totals 14 residues. V was pared by 4 bases and J by 5 bases, with 16 bases between. CDR1 is SGHKS and CDR2 is YYEKEE in the germline V gene (reference sequence).

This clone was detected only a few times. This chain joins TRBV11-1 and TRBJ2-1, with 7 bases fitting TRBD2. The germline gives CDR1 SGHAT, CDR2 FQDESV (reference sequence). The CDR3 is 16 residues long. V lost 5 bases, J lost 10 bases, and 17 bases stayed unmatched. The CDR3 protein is CASSLNRGVVSMEQFF. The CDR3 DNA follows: TGTGCCAGCAGCCTCAACCGGGGGGTCGTATCGATGGAGCAGTTCTTC. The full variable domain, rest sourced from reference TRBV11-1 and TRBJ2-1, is EAEVAQSPRYKITEKSQAVAFWCDPISGHATLYWYRQILGQGPELLVQFQDESVVDDSQLPKDRFSAERLKGVDSTLKIQPAELGDSAMYLCASSLNRGVVSMEQFFGPGTRLTVL.

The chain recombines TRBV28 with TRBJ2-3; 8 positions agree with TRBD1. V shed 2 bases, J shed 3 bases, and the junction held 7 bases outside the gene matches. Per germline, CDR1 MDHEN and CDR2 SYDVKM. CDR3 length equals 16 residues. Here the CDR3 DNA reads TGTGCCAGCAGTTTACAGGGGGCGAGTGGGACAGATACGCAGTATTTT. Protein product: CASSLQGASGTDTQYF.

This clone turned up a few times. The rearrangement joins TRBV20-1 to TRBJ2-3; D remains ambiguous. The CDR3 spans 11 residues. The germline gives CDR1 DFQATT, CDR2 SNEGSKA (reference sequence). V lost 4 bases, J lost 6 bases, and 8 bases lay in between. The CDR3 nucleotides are TGCAGTGCTACCCACTCGGATACGCAGTATTTT. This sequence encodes CSATHSDTQYF.

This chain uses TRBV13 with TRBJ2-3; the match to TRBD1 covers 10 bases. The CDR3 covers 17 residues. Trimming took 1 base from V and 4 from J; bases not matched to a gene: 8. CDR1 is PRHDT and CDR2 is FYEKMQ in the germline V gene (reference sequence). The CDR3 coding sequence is TGTGCCAGCAGCTTAGCCCGGGGACAGGGGATCGCAGATACGCAGTATTTT. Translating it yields CASSLARGQGIADTQYF.

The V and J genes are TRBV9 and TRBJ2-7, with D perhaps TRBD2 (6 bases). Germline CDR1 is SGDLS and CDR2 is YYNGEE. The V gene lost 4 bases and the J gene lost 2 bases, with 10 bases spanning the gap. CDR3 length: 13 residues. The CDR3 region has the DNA TGTGCCAGCAGCCCCGGAGGGGCCTACGAGCAGTACTTC. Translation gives CASSPGGAYEQYF.

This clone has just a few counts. Here the CDR3 DNA reads TGTGCCAGTTCCGCATGGTCGGAGGGTGGAAACACCATATATTTT. Amino acids: CASSAWSEGGNTIYF. The chain links TRBV19 to TRBJ1-3; the D is unclear. Germline-derived CDR1 and CDR2 are LNHDA and SQIVND (reference sequence). This CDR3 region has 15 residues. Trimming stripped 8 bases from V and 3 bases from J, with 17 bases between.

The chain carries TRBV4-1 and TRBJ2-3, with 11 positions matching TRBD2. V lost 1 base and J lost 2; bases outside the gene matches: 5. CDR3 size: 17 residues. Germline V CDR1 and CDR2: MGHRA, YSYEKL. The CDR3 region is CASSQGVSGGVTDTQYF. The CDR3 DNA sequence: TGCGCCAGCAGCCAAGGGGTTAGCGGGGGGGTCACAGATACGCAGTATTTT.

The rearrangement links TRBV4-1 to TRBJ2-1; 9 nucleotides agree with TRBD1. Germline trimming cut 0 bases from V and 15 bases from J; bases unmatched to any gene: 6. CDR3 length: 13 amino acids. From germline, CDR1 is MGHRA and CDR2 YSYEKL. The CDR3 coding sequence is TGCGCCAGCAGCCAAGAAACAGGGGGCGTGCGGTTCTTC. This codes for CASSQETGGVRFF.

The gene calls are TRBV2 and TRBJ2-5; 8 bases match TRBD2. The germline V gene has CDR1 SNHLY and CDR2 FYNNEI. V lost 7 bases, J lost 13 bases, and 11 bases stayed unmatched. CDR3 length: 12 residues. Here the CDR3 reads CASTRMGGGMYF. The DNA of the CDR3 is TGTGCCAGCACCAGGATGGGCGGGGGGATGTACTTC.

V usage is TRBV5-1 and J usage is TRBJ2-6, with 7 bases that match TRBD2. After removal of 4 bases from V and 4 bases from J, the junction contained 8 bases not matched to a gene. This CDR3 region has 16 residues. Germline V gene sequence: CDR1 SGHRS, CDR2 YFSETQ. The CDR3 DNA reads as TGCGCCAGCAGCCCGGGAGGATTATCCGGGGCCAACGTCCTGACTTTC. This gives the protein CASSPGGLSGANVLTF.

The CDR3 reads CASRDRGRTDTQYF. In DNA form, the CDR3 reads TGTGCCAGCAGGGACAGGGGGCGCACAGATACGCAGTATTTT. The gene calls are TRBV6-1 and TRBJ2-3; 11 nucleotides align to TRBD1. This CDR3 is 14 amino acids long. V dropped 6 bases and J dropped 1; count of bases not matched to a gene: 0. Germline CDR1 is MNHNS and CDR2 is SASEGT.

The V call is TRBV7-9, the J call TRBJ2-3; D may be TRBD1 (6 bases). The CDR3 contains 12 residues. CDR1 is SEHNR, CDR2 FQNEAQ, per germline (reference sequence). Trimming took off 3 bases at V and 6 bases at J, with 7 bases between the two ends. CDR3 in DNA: TGTGCCAGCAGCTTTAGGGGGGATACGCAGTATTTT. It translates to CASSFRGDTQYF.

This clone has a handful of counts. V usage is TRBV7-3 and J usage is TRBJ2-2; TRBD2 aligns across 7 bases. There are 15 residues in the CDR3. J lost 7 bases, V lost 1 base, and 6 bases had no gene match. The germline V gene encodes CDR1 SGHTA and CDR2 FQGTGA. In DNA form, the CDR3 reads TGTGCCAGCAGCTTAAGCGGACTAGGTGTCGGGGAGCTGTTTTTT. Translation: CASSLSGLGVGELFF.

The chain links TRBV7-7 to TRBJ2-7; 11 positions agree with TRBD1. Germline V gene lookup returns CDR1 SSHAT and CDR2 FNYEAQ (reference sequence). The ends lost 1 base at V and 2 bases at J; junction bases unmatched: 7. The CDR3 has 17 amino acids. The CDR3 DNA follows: TGTGCCAGCAGCTTAGGGTCCACGGGACAGGGGGCCTACGAGCAGTACTTC. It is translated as CASSLGSTGQGAYEQYF.

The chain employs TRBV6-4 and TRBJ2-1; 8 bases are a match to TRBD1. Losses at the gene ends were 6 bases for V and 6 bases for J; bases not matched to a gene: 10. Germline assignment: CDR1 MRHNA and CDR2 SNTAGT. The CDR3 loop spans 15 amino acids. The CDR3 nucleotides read TGTGCCAGCAGCACTACACCGGACAGGGCCAATGAGCAGTTCTTC. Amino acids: CASSTTPDRANEQFF.

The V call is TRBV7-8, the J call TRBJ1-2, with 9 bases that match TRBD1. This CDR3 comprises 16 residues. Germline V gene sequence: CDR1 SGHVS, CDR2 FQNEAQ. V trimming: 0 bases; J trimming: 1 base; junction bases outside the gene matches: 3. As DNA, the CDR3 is TGTGCCAGCAGCTTAGCGGGGGGACAGGGTAACTATGGCTACACCTTC. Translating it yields CASSLAGGQGNYGYTF. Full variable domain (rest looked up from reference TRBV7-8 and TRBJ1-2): GAGVSQSPRYKVAKRGQDVALRCDPISGHVSLFWYQQALGQGPEFLTYFQNEAQLDKSGLPSDRFFAERPEGSVSTLKIQRTQQEDSAVYLCASSLAGGQGNYGYTFGSGTRLTVV.

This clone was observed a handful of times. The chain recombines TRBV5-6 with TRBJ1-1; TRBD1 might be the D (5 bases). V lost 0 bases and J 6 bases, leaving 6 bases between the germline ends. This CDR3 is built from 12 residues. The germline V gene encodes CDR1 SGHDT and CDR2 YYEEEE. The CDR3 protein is CASSLEQAEAFF. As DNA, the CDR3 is TGTGCCAGCAGCTTGGAACAGGCTGAAGCTTTCTTT. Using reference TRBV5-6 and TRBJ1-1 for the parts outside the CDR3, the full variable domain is DAGVTQSPTHLIKTRGQQVTLRCSPKSGHDTVSWYQQALGQGPQFIFQYYEEEERQRGNFPDRFSGHQFPNYSSELNVNALLLGDSALYLCASSLEQAEAFFGQGTRLTVV.